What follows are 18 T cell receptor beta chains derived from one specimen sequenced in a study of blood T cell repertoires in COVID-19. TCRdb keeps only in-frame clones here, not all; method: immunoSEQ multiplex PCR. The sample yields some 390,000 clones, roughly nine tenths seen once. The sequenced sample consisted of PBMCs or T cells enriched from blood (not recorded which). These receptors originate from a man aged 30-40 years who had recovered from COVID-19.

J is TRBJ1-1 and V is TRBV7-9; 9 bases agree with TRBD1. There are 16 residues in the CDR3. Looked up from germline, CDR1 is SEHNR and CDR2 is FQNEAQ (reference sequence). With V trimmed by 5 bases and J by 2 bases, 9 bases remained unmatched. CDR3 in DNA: TGTGCCAGCAGCGCAGTGGGGACAGGGAGAAACACTGAAGCTTTCTTT. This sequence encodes CASSAVGTGRNTEAFF.

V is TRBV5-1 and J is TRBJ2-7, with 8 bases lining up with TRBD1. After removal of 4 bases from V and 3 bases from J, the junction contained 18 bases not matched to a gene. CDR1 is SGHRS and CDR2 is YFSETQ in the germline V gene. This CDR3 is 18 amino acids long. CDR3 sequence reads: CASSIRTGFQLGGYEQYF. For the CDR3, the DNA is TGCGCCAGCAGCATCAGGACAGGGTTCCAGTTAGGGGGCTACGAGCAGTACTTC.

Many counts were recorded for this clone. The CDR3 is CASSLRTGNSPLHF. CDR3 DNA: TGTGCCAGCAGCTTACGGACAGGGAATTCACCCCTCCACTTT. This chain links TRBV5-6 with TRBJ1-6; 8 bases fit TRBD1. Germline V gives CDR1 SGHDT, CDR2 YYEEEE. The CDR3 is 14 residues long. Trimming cost V 2 bases and J 7 bases; bases outside gene matches: 2. Looking up the rest from reference TRBV5-6 and TRBJ1-6 gives the full variable domain: DAGVTQSPTHLIKTRGQQVTLRCSPKSGHDTVSWYQQALGQGPQFIFQYYEEEERQRGNFPDRFSGHQFPNYSSELNVNALLLGDSALYLCASSLRTGNSPLHFGNGTRLTVT.

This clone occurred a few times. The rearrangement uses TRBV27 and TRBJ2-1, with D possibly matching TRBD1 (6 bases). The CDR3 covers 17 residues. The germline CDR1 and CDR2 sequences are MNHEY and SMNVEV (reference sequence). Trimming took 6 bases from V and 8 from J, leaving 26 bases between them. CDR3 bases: TGTGCCAGCAGCCGGACTCGCTCCACAGGGTCACGGGATGAGCAGTTCTTC. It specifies CASSRTRSTGSRDEQFF.

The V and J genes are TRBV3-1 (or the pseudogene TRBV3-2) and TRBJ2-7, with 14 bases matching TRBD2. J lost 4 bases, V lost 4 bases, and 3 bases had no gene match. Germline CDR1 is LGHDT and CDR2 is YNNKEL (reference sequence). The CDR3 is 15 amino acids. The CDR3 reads CASSPGLAGAYEQYF. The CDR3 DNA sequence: TGTGCCAGCAGCCCGGGACTAGCGGGAGCATACGAGCAGTACTTC.

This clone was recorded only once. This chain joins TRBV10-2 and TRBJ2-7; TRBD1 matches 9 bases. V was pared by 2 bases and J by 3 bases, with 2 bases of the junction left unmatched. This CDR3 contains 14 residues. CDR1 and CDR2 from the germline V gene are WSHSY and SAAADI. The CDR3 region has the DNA TGCGCCAGCAGTGAGAAGACAGGGGGCTACGAGCAGTACTTC. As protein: CASSEKTGGYEQYF.

The CDR3 region has the DNA TGTGCCAGCAGCAAAGCCCCCGGACTAACCTACGAGCAGTACTTC. Its protein product is CASSKAPGLTYEQYF. This chain connects TRBV21-1 to TRBJ2-7; the table's D call, TRBD2, has no DNA check behind it. TRBV21-1 is described as a pseudogene. The CDR3 runs to 15 residues.

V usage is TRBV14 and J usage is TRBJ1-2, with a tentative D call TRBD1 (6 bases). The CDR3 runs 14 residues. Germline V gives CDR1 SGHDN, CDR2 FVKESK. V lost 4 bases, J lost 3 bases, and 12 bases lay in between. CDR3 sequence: CASSPGQKHYGYTF. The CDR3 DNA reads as TGTGCCAGCAGCCCCGGACAGAAGCACTATGGCTACACCTTC.

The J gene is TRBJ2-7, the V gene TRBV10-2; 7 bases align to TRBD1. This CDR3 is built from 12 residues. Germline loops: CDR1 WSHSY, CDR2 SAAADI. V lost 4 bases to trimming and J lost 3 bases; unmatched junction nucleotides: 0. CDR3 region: CASSGDSYEQYF. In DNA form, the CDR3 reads TGCGCCAGCAGTGGGGACAGCTACGAGCAGTACTTC.

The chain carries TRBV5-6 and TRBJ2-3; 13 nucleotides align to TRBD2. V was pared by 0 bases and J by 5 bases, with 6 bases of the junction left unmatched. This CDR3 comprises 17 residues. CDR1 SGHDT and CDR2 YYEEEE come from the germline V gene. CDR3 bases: TGTGCCAGCAGCTTGGCCACTAGCGGGAGGGGGATAGATACGCAGTATTTT. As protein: CASSLATSGRGIDTQYF.

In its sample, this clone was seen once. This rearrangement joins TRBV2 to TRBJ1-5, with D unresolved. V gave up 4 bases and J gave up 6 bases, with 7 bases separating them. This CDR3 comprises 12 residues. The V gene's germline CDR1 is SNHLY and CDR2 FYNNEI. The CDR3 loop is CASSVQVQPQHF. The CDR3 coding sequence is TGTGCCAGCAGTGTTCAGGTTCAGCCCCAGCATTTT.

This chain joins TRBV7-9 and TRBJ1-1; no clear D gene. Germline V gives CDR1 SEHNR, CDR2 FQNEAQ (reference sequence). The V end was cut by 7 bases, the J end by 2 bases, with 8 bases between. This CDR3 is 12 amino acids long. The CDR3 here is CASNTVNTEAFF. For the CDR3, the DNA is TGTGCCAGCAACACAGTTAACACTGAAGCTTTCTTT.

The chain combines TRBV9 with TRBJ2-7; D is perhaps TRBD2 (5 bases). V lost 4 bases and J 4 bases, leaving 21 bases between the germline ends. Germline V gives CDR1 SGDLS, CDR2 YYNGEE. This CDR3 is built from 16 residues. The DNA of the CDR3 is TGTGCCAGCAGCCCTCAAGGGAGCCTGAGTGCATACGAGCAGTACTTC. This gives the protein CASSPQGSLSAYEQYF.

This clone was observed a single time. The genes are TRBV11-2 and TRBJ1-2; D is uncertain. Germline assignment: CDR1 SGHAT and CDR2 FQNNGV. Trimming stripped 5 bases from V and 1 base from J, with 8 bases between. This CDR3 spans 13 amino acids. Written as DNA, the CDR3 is TGTGCCAGCAGCGTTACAAGTAACTATGGCTACACCTTC. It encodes CASSVTSNYGYTF.

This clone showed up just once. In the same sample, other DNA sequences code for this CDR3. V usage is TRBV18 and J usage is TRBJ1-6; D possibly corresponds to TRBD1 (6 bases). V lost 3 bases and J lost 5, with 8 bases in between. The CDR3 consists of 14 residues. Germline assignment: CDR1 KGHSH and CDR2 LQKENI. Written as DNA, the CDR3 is TGTGCCAGCTCACCGAGGACAGATAATTCACCCCTCCACTTT. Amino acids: CASSPRTDNSPLHF.

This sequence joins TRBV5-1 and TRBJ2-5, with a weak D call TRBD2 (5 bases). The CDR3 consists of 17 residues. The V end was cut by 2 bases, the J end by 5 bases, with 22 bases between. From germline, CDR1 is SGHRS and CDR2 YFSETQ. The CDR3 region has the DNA TGCGCCAGCAGCTTCCGGCCGGGATCCGAACCACAGGAGACCCAGTACTTC. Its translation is CASSFRPGSEPQETQYF.

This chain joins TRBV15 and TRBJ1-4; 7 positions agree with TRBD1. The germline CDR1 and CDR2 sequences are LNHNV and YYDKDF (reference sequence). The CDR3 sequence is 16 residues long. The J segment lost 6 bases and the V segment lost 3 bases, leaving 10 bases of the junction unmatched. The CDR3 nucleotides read TGTGCCACCAGCAGTAATCAGGGGGTGGTTTATGAAAAACTGTTTTTT. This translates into CATSSNQGVVYEKLFF.

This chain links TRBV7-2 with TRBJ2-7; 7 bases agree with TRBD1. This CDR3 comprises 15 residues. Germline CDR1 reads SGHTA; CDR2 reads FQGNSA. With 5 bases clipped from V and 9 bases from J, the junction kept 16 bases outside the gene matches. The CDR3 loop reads CASSGAGTAAGGQYF. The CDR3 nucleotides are TGTGCCAGCAGCGGCGCCGGGACAGCGGCGGGTGGGCAGTACTTC.